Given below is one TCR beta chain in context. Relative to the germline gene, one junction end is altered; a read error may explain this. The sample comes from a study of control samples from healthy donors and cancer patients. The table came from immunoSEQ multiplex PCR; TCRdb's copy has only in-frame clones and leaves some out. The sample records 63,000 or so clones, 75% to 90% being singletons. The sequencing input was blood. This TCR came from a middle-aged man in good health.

The CDR3 DNA follows: TGTGCCAGCAGCGTAGCCGGGACAGGCGACTACGAGCAGTACTTC. Encoded protein: CASSVAGTGDYEQYF. The V call is TRBV7-2, the J call TRBJ2-7; 8 nucleotides line up with TRBD1. Germline V CDR1 and CDR2: SGHTA, FQGNSA. The CDR3 is made up of 15 amino acids.